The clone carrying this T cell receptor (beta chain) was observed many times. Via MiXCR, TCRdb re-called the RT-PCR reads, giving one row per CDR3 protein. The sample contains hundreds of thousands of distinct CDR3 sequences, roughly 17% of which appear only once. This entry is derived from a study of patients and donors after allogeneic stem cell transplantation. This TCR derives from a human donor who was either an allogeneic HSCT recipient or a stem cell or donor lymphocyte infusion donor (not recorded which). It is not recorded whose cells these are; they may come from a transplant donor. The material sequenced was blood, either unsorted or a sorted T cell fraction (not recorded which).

The CDR3 protein is CSVHDTRGGYTF. The CDR3 coding sequence is TGCAGCGTACACGACACCCGAGGCGGATACACCTTC. The chain has TRBV29-1 and TRBJ1-2; no definite D call. Germline V lookup: CDR1 SQVTM, CDR2 ANQGSEA. Trimming removed 6 bases at V and 11 bases at J, with 19 bases between. CDR3 length: 12 residues.